This passage covers 14 T cell receptor beta chains from one sample sequenced in a study of blood T cell repertoires in COVID-19. Sequencing was performed with immunoSEQ multiplex PCR; in TCRdb, only in-frame clones are kept and a portion is missing. The sample holds about 50,000 clones, just over 85% seen once. What was sequenced was peripheral blood. The receptors shown here come from an older man with acute or convalescent COVID-19.

The V gene is TRBV30, the J gene TRBJ1-1, with D tentatively TRBD1 (5 bases). The CDR3 length is 13 residues. CDR1 GTSNPN and CDR2 SVGIG come from the germline V gene (reference sequence). Trimming left V 4 bases short and J 5 bases short, with 14 bases between. The CDR3 coding sequence is TGTGCCTGGAAATTCCAGGGCGTGACTGAAGCTTTCTTT. Residues: CAWKFQGVTEAFF.

The chain uses TRBV18 and TRBJ2-3; D unclear. Looked up from germline, CDR1 is KGHSH and CDR2 is LQKENI. V lost 1 base, J lost 0 bases, and 8 bases lay in between. This CDR3 has 15 amino acids. The CDR3 bases are TGTGCCAGCTCACCACGACAAACTAGCACAGATACGCAGTATTTT. Protein: CASSPRQTSTDTQYF.

The chain is built from TRBV29-1 and TRBJ2-1, with 10 positions matching TRBD2. Germline CDR1 reads SQVTM; CDR2 reads ANQGSEA. With V trimmed by 6 bases and J by 4 bases, 6 bases remained unmatched. The CDR3 is 14 residues long. CDR3 residues: CSVLTSGLYNEQFF. CDR3 coding DNA: TGCAGCGTGCTGACTAGCGGGCTATACAATGAGCAGTTCTTC.

The chain joins TRBV4-3 to TRBJ1-6; TRBD1 might be the D (6 bases). This CDR3 is 15 amino acids long. The germline gives CDR1 LGHNA, CDR2 YSLEER. V lost 7 bases to trimming and J lost 6 bases, with 16 bases between them. The CDR3 loop reads CASNHPLGGNSPLHF. CDR3 in DNA: TGCGCCAGCAACCACCCTCTAGGGGGTAATTCACCCCTCCACTTT.

The chain is built from TRBV7-9 and TRBJ1-5; no clear D. The CDR3 runs to 15 residues. CDR1 and CDR2 (germline): SEHNR, FQNEAQ (reference sequence). Trimming shortened V by 1 base and J by 2 bases, and 9 bases separated the two germline ends. This CDR3 reads CASSLGSGGNQPQHF. CDR3 bases: TGTGCCAGCAGCTTAGGCTCCGGGGGCAATCAGCCCCAGCATTTT.

The genes are TRBV19 and TRBJ2-2; D is ambiguous. The CDR3 consists of 15 residues. Germline V gene sequence: CDR1 LNHDA, CDR2 SQIVND (reference sequence). Trimming took off 3 bases at V and 5 bases at J, with 13 bases between the two ends. The CDR3, as DNA: TGTGCCAGTAGTATCAACAGAGATTTAACCGGGGAGCTGTTTTTT. This sequence encodes CASSINRDLTGELFF.

The gene calls are TRBV7-9 and TRBJ2-5, with D tentatively TRBD1 (5 bases). Trimming stripped 0 bases from V and 4 bases from J, with 12 bases between. The CDR3 loop spans 15 amino acids. From germline, CDR1 is SEHNR and CDR2 FQNEAQ (reference sequence). The CDR3 region is CASSLALGAGETQYF. Here the CDR3 DNA reads TGTGCCAGCAGCTTAGCGCTAGGGGCTGGAGAGACCCAGTACTTC.

The chain couples TRBV7-9 to TRBJ2-7, with TRBD2 matching over 10 bases. The germline V gene has CDR1 SEHNR and CDR2 FQNEAQ (reference sequence). This CDR3 is built from 16 residues. Trimming at V came to 3 bases and at J to 2 bases, leaving 7 bases not matched to a gene. This CDR3 is CASSFLAGGYPYEQYF. As DNA, the CDR3 is TGTGCCAGCAGCTTCTTAGCGGGAGGCTATCCCTACGAGCAGTACTTC.

The rearrangement links TRBV5-1 to TRBJ1-1; possible D gene TRBD1, 6 bases. This CDR3 is built from 14 residues. Germline CDR1 SGHRS, CDR2 YFSETQ. The V and J ends lost 0 bases and 4 bases respectively, with 10 bases between them. The CDR3: CASSLGQGGTEAFF. Here the CDR3 DNA reads TGCGCCAGCAGCTTGGGACAAGGGGGCACTGAAGCTTTCTTT.

This chain joins TRBV5-1 and TRBJ2-3; TRBD1 agrees at 8 bases. After removal of 3 bases from V and 4 bases from J, the junction contained 1 base not matched to a gene. Germline V gene sequence: CDR1 SGHRS, CDR2 YFSETQ. The CDR3 spans 13 residues. CDR3 amino acids: CASSSGQADTQYF. DNA for the CDR3: TGCGCCAGCAGCTCGGGACAGGCAGATACGCAGTATTTT. Drawing the rest from reference TRBV5-1 and TRBJ2-3, the complete variable domain is KAGVTQTPRYLIKTRGQQVTLSCSPISGHRSVSWYQQTPGQGLQFLFEYFSETQRNKGNFPGRFSGRQFSNSRSEMNVSTLELGDSALYLCASSSGQADTQYFGPGTRLTVL.

This chain links TRBV7-2 with TRBJ2-5, with 9 positions matching TRBD2. CDR1 is SGHTA and CDR2 is FQGNSA in the germline V gene. The CDR3 consists of 19 residues. The trim removed 5 bases at V and 1 base at J, leaving 17 bases unmatched. The CDR3 DNA reads TGTGCCAGCAGCCCTCGGTCGGTTAGTCTAGCGGGGACCCAAGAGACCCAGTACTTC. It is translated as CASSPRSVSLAGTQETQYF.

Only one count was recorded for this clone. The genes are TRBV7-6 and TRBJ2-5; possible D gene TRBD2, 5 bases. The CDR3 is made up of 13 amino acids. Germline-derived CDR1 and CDR2 are SGHVS and FNYEAQ. V was shortened by 1 base and J by 5 bases, with 8 bases between the two germline ends. The CDR3: CASSLGEKETQYF. CDR3 sequence (DNA): TGTGCCAGCAGCTTAGGGGAGAAGGAGACCCAGTACTTC. Together with reference TRBV7-6 and TRBJ2-5, the CDR3 gives the full variable domain: GAGVSQSPRYKVTKRGQDVALRCDPISGHVSLYWYRQALGQGPEFLTYFNYEAQQDKSGLPNDRFSAERPEGSISTLTIQRTEQRDSAMYRCASSLGEKETQYFGPGTRLLVL.

The chain has TRBV12-3 or TRBV12-4 and TRBJ2-1, with 7 nucleotides matching TRBD2. Trimming cost V 1 base and J 9 bases; bases outside gene matches: 3. This CDR3 is 13 amino acids long. The DNA for the CDR3 is TGTGCCAGCAGTTTAGTCGGGGGGTCTGAGCAGTTCTTC. It encodes CASSLVGGSEQFF.

The gene calls are TRBV18 and TRBJ2-1; 7 nucleotides agree with TRBD1. Per germline, CDR1 KGHSH and CDR2 LQKENI. This CDR3 region has 15 residues. Germline trimming cut 1 base from V and 9 bases from J; bases unmatched to any gene: 9. The CDR3 DNA sequence: TGTGCCAGCTCACCACAGGGACAGACCTTAGTTGAGCAGTTCTTC. The encoded protein is CASSPQGQTLVEQFF.